This record looks at one T cell receptor beta chain sequence and its context. A much larger clone sits a single nucleotide away, making a read error possible. Looked up from germline, CDR1 is SQVTM and CDR2 is ANQGSEA. V gave up 3 bases and J gave up 1 base, with 7 bases separating them. The CDR3 sequence is 13 residues long. The data originate from a study of tumor-infiltrating lymphocytes in primary liver carcinoma. As for the study in general: The number of productive TCRbeta reads per sample ranged from roughly 3.65 to 8 million and was similar across tissue types.

From 500 ng total RNA, TCR beta cDNA was generated with a primer in the constant region. Three-round nested multiplex PCR performed with slightly modified ARM-PCR produced the TCR beta libraries. Two initial PCR rounds of roughly 10 cycles each paired TRBV1-TRBV30 forward primers with a C-beta reverse primer. Each CDR3 protein is one row after TCRdb ran MiXCR on the multiplex PCR reads. The table shows fewer than 400,000 distinct CDR3 sequences, with roughly 60% occurring only once. Extraction also yielded germline DNA, while blood RNA was obtained from unsorted whole blood. V is TRBV29-1 and J is TRBJ2-4, with D possibly called TRBD1 or TRBD2 (5 bases each). Specimen: peripheral blood. This TCR came from a middle-aged man with primary liver carcinoma and hepatitis B virus infection. DNA for the CDR3: TGCAGCGTTGACGGGACCGCCAAAAACATTCAGTACTTC. It is translated as CSVDGTAKNIQYF.